Listed below are T cell receptor beta chains from one sample, sequenced in a study of OX40 agonist ivuxolimab in advanced cancers. Sequencing was performed with immunoSEQ multiplex PCR; in TCRdb, only in-frame clones are kept and a portion is missing. The sample lists about 76,000 clones, around 89% occurring once. The sequencing used CD4+ or CD8+ T cells sorted from blood, collected in a trial of the OX40 agonist ivuxolimab. These receptors all stem from an adult with an advanced solid tumor such as melanoma, head and neck, liver or kidney cancer. The CDR3 runs from the conserved cysteine through the conserved F or W. The order of the fields is J gene, D gene, V gene, clone size, CDR3 protein, CDR3 DNA. D genes are given only for firm matches. Clone size appears in some rows only: once, few, many, or a class for an expanded clone.

>TRBJ1-4|TRBD1|TRBV18|.
CASSRRQGNEKLFF
TGTGCCAGCTCACGGCGACAGGGTAATGAAAAACTGTTTTTT
>TRBJ2-7|.|TRBV7-8|.
CASSLWGTYEQYF
TGTGCCAGCAGCTTATGGGGGACCTACGAGCAGTACTTC
>TRBJ2-1|TRBD2|TRBV9|.
CASSPGAGGRNEQFF
TGTGCCAGCAGCCCAGGGGCGGGAGGGCGGAATGAGCAGTTCTTC
>TRBJ2-1|.|TRBV7-9|.
CASTGWDGFDNNEQFF
TGTGCCAGCACCGGATGGGATGGCTTTGACAACAATGAGCAGTTCTTC
>TRBJ2-1|TRBD2|TRBV7-2|.
CASSPRRERVWEQFF
TGTGCCAGCAGCCCCCGGCGGGAGCGGGTTTGGGAGCAGTTCTTC
>TRBJ1-4|.|TRBV5-8|.
CASSQRVNEKLFF
TGTGCCAGCAGCCAAAGGGTGAATGAAAAACTGTTTTTT
>TRBJ2-5|.|TRBV5-1|once
CASSLAQGQETQYF
TGCGCCAGCAGCTTGGCTCAGGGACAAGAGACCCAGTACTTC
>TRBJ2-7|TRBD1|TRBV5-5|.
CASSHRGQGPYEQYF
TGTGCCAGCAGCCACCGAGGACAGGGACCCTACGAGCAGTACTTC
>TRBJ2-1|TRBD2|TRBV30|.
CAWSVGLAGEQFF
TGTGCCTGGAGTGTTGGCCTAGCGGGAGAGCAGTTCTTC
>TRBJ2-3|.|TRBV27|.
CASSDNRQGGLRAGDTQYF
TGTGCCAGCAGTGACAACCGACAGGGAGGGTTAAGAGCGGGAGATACGCAGTATTTT
>TRBJ2-7|.|TRBV11-2|.
CASSLVGSGRSHSYEQYF
TGTGCCAGCAGCTTAGTGGGGTCGGGCAGGTCCCACTCCTACGAGCAGTACTTC
>TRBJ2-7|TRBD2|TRBV19|.
CASSVSGRPLEQYF
TGTGCCAGCAGTGTTAGCGGGAGACCCCTCGAGCAGTACTTC
>TRBJ2-6|TRBD1|TRBV27|.
CASSRQGATTSSGANVLTF
TGTGCCAGCAGTCGACAGGGCGCTACGACTTCCTCTGGGGCCAACGTCCTGACTTTC
>TRBJ1-1|.|TRBV27|.
CASSPLQGVYTEAFF
TGTGCCAGCAGTCCACTACAGGGTGTGTACACTGAAGCTTTCTTT
>TRBJ1-2|.|TRBV4-1|.
CASTRGQGTGNYGYTF
TGCGCCAGCACACGTGGCCAGGGAACGGGTAACTATGGCTACACCTTC
>TRBJ2-1|TRBD1|TRBV28|.
CASSPNGQGAIEQFF
TGTGCCAGCAGCCCAAATGGACAGGGGGCGATTGAGCAGTTCTTC
>TRBJ2-3|TRBD1|TRBV19|once
CASSVKTGTGTTDTQYF
TGTGCCAGTAGTGTGAAAACCGGGACAGGGACCACAGATACGCAGTATTTT
>TRBJ1-2|.|TRBV6-1|few
CASRSGAGGYTF
TGTGCCAGCAGATCGGGAGCCGGGGGCTACACCTTC
>TRBJ2-3|TRBD1|TRBV6-6|.
CASYGTGSTDTQYF
TGTGCCAGCTATGGGACAGGCTCCACAGATACGCAGTATTTT
>TRBJ2-5|.|TRBV5-1|.
CASSKGGTQETQYF
TGCGCCAGCAGTAAGGGCGGGACTCAGGAGACCCAGTACTTC
>TRBJ2-7|TRBD1|TRBV5-1|.
CASSSRTGPSYEQYF
TGCGCCAGCAGCTCTCGGACAGGGCCATCCTACGAGCAGTACTTC
>TRBJ2-3|TRBD2|TRBV2|.
CASRLAGGLPDTQYF
TGTGCCAGCAGACTAGCGGGAGGGTTGCCAGATACGCAGTATTTT
>TRBJ2-5|.|TRBV6-5|.
CASSYSFAQQETQYF
TGTGCCAGCAGTTACTCGTTCGCACAGCAAGAGACCCAGTACTTC
>TRBJ2-1|.|TRBV19|.
CASSSAPKGRSYNEQFF
TGTGCCAGTAGTTCCGCCCCAAAGGGCAGATCCTACAATGAGCAGTTCTTC
>TRBJ1-5|TRBD1|TRBV7-2|.
CASSRPDRDNQPQHF
TGTGCCAGCAGCCGACCAGACAGGGATAATCAGCCCCAGCATTTT
>TRBJ2-7|TRBD1|TRBV27|once
CASSPGGLYEQYF
TGTGCCAGCAGTCCAGGGGGCTTGTACGAGCAGTACTTC
>TRBJ1-2|.|TRBV28|.
CASSLGATGGYGYTF
TGTGCCAGCAGTTTAGGAGCCACAGGTGGCTATGGCTACACCTTC
>TRBJ1-2|.|TRBV7-2|.
CASSSRNYGYTF
TGTGCCAGCAGCTCAAGAAACTATGGCTACACCTTC
>TRBJ2-7|.|TRBV10-3|.
CAIGTGPGDEQYF
TGTGCCATCGGCACTGGTCCGGGGGACGAGCAGTACTTC
>TRBJ2-1|TRBD2|TRBV11-2|once
CASSARREGFTSYNEQFF
TGTGCCAGCAGCGCCAGAAGGGAGGGATTTACCTCCTACAATGAGCAGTTCTTC
>TRBJ2-3|TRBD1|TRBV5-1|.
CASSLGQGFTDTQYF
TGCGCCAGCAGCTTGGGACAGGGCTTCACAGATACGCAGTATTTT
>TRBJ2-1|TRBD2|TRBV5-1|.
CASSLWLAGGTMDEQFF
TGCGCCAGCAGCTTGTGGCTAGCGGGGGGCACGATGGATGAGCAGTTCTTC
>TRBJ2-7|.|TRBV9|.
CASSVGVGSSYEQYF
TGTGCCAGCAGCGTAGGGGTAGGGAGCTCCTACGAGCAGTACTTC
>TRBJ2-5|TRBD2|TRBV4-2|.
CASSDRTSGSQETQYF
TGTGCCAGCAGCGACCGGACTAGCGGGAGCCAAGAGACCCAGTACTTC
>TRBJ2-7|TRBD1|TRBV6-6|once
CASSYDGQGVHEQYF
TGTGCCAGCAGTTACGACGGCCAGGGGGTTCACGAGCAGTACTTC
>TRBJ1-4|TRBD1|TRBV5-1|.
CASSPKTGATNEKLFF
TGCGCCAGCAGCCCAAAGACAGGGGCAACTAATGAAAAACTGTTTTTT
>TRBJ2-7|.|TRBV4-2|.
CASSQGTLSYEQYF
TGTGCCAGCAGCCAAGGGACATTATCCTACGAGCAGTACTTC
>TRBJ1-3|.|TRBV2|once
CASSEASQRNTIYF
TGTGCCAGCAGTGAAGCTTCACAACGAAACACCATATATTTT
>TRBJ2-1|TRBD2|TRBV9|.
CASSPWTSGSNEQFF
TGTGCCAGCAGCCCCTGGACTAGCGGGAGCAATGAGCAGTTCTTC